This T cell receptor (beta chain) originates from a study of graft-versus-host responses after intestinal transplantation. Looking at the study overall: Recipients uniformly received anti-thymocyte globulin induction, followed by tacrolimus and steroids for roughly three years.

Only in-frame clones appear in the TCRdb table, and some are missing; sequencing was by immunoSEQ multiplex PCR. Here the sample spans about 130,000 clones, roughly 91% being singletons. CDR3 length: 15 amino acids. Note on this clone: As yet, its antigen is unknown.

Study observations and caveats: Marrow from the recipient contained GvH clones, some of which had appeared first in ileum or blood. High graft-versus-host to host-versus-graft clonal ratios were seen in allografts of patients with graft-donor T cell macrochimerism.

This TCR was sampled from a human donor who received an intestinal transplant. The sample consisted of unstimulated CD4+ T cells sorted from spleen or lymph node cells, taken before intestinal transplant. The chain recombines TRBV21-1 with TRBJ2-1; the DNA was not compared with TRBD1, the D call given in the table. TRBV21-1 is an annotated pseudogene. The CDR3 DNA sequence: TGTGCCAGCAGCGGCAGGGGACGCTCCTACAATGAGCAGTTCTTC. This translates into CASSGRGRSYNEQFF.